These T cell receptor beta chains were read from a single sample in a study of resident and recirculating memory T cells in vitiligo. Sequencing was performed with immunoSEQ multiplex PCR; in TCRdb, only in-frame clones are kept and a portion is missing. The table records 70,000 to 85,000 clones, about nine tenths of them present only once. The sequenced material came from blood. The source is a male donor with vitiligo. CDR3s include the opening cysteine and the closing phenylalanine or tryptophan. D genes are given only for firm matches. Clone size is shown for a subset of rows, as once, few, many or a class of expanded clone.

DNA: TGTGCCAGCAGCGTAGCTGGCAGGGGGCCGGGGGAGACCCAGTACTTC; CDR3: CASSVAGRGPGETQYF; D: TRBD1; J: TRBJ2-5; V: TRBV9; size: NA
DNA: TGCGCCAGCAGTCTCTTGAAGGACAGGGGGAGTTACAATCAGCCCCAGCATTTT; CDR3: CASSLLKDRGSYNQPQHF; D: TRBD1; J: TRBJ1-5; V: TRBV23-1; size: NA
DNA: TGTGCCAGCAGCTCCCGTACCTTC; CDR3: CASSSRTF; D: NA; J: TRBJ1-2; V: TRBV7-9; size: NA
DNA: TGTGCCAGCAGTCCCTCTGACAGAGCGAACACCGGGGAGCTGTTTTTT; CDR3: CASSPSDRANTGELFF; D: NA; J: TRBJ2-2; V: TRBV28; size: NA
DNA: TGTGCCAGCAGCTTAGTTCGCAGGGCCTTTTTGGGAGGAAGCGCGTACGAGCAGTACTTC; CDR3: CASSLVRRAFLGGSAYEQYF; D: NA; J: TRBJ2-7; V: TRBV11-3; size: NA
DNA: TGTGCCACGCAAGCAGGGGCAGCCTCCTACGAGCAGTACTTC; CDR3: CATQAGAASYEQYF; D: NA; J: TRBJ2-7; V: TRBV7-2; size: NA
DNA: TGTGCCAGCAGAGGGGGACACCAGAACACTGAAGCTTTCTTT; CDR3: CASRGGHQNTEAFF; D: NA; J: TRBJ1-1; V: TRBV28; size: NA
DNA: TGTGCCAGCAGTCGACTCCTACTCACCGGGGAGCTGTTTTTT; CDR3: CASSRLLLTGELFF; D: NA; J: TRBJ2-2; V: TRBV27; size: few
DNA: TGTGCCAGCAGCGCCGGACAGGGTCAGGACACTGAAGCTTTCTTT; CDR3: CASSAGQGQDTEAFF; D: TRBD1; J: TRBJ1-1; V: TRBV7-9; size: NA
DNA: TGTGCCAGCAGCGTACAGGGACAGCTCAACACCGGGGAGCTGTTTTTT; CDR3: CASSVQGQLNTGELFF; D: TRBD1; J: TRBJ2-2; V: TRBV9; size: NA
DNA: TGTGCCAGCAGGGACTTTAGCGGGGGGGCTAATGAGCAGTTCTTC; CDR3: CASRDFSGGANEQFF; D: TRBD2; J: TRBJ2-1; V: TRBV6-5; size: NA
DNA: TGTGCCAGCAGCGTGAGAGACAATCAGCCCCAGCATTTT; CDR3: CASSVRDNQPQHF; D: NA; J: TRBJ1-5; V: TRBV9; size: NA
DNA: TGTGCCAGCAGCCAAGGACCTAGCGGAAACACAGATACGCAGTATTTT; CDR3: CASSQGPSGNTDTQYF; D: TRBD2; J: TRBJ2-3; V: TRBV4-2; size: NA
DNA: TGTGCCAGCACGCCGGCAGGGGGAGGAAATGAAAAACTGTTTTTT; CDR3: CASTPAGGGNEKLFF; D: TRBD1; J: TRBJ1-4; V: TRBV18; size: NA
DNA: TGTGCCAGCAGCGAACGGGGGGGTAGCACAGATACGCAGTATTTT; CDR3: CASSERGGSTDTQYF; D: TRBD2; J: TRBJ2-3; V: TRBV9; size: NA
DNA: TGTGCCAGTAACGGACAGGCGAACTCTGGAAACACCATATATTTT; CDR3: CASNGQANSGNTIYF; D: TRBD1; J: TRBJ1-3; V: TRBV19; size: NA
DNA: TGCGCCAGCAGCACGGGACAGTCGTCTTTCGGTGAAAAACTGTTTTTT; CDR3: CASSTGQSSFGEKLFF; D: TRBD1; J: TRBJ1-4; V: TRBV5-1; size: NA
DNA: TGTGCTAGCAGCTTAGGGTTACCGGGACACGAGGAAGCTTTCTTT; CDR3: CASSLGLPGHEEAFF; D: NA; J: TRBJ1-1; V: TRBV7-7; size: NA
DNA: TGTGCCAGCAGCTCGGAAGGGGGAAAGGGCCAGCCCCAGCATTTT; CDR3: CASSSEGGKGQPQHF; D: NA; J: TRBJ1-5; V: TRBV6-4; size: NA
DNA: TGTGCCAGCAGCGTAGTGGCAGTTACCTACGAGCAGTACTTC; CDR3: CASSVVAVTYEQYF; D: NA; J: TRBJ2-7; V: TRBV9; size: NA
DNA: TGTGCCGAAGCGGGGACTAGCGAGGGATATGAGCAGTTCTTC; CDR3: CAEAGTSEGYEQFF; D: TRBD2; J: TRBJ2-1; V: TRBV7-2; size: NA
DNA: TGTGCCAGAAGCCCTGCCCCGGTCGAACTAGCGGCCCCCGTGTATAGCACAGATACGCAGTATTTT; CDR3: CARSPAPVELAAPVYSTDTQYF; D: TRBD2; J: TRBJ2-3; V: TRBV5-3; size: NA